This entry concerns a single T cell receptor (beta chain). Its antigen is still unknown. A much larger clone lies one base from this, so it may be a read error. Regarding the study as a whole: Tumor memory CD4+ T cell TCR gene usage was found to cluster with blood and lymph node memory CD4+ cells and with lymph node naive CD4+ cells.

The CDR3 contains 14 residues. Germline V gene data show CDR1 as LGHNA and CDR2 as YNFKEQ. Memory CD4+ cells were defined as CD4+CD45RO+CD25-. Each CDR3 protein gets one entry after TCRdb re-called the 5' RACE reads with MiXCR. This table has 35,000 to 50,000 distinct CDR3 sequences, about 29% appearing once. Specimen: tumor-infiltrating memory CD4+ T cells sorted from the breast tumor. The subset: memory CD4+ T cells, CD4+CD45RO+CD25-. The chain joins TRBV4-2 to TRBJ1-5; D call uncertain. The clonotype originates from a female donor with breast cancer. This chain's CDR3 is CTSSQDEGIQPQHF. The DNA of the CDR3 is TGTACCAGCAGCCAAGATGAGGGTATTCAGCCCCAGCATTTT.